These 21 T cell receptor beta chains were all obtained from the same sample, sequenced in a study of shared clonotypes between healthy human individuals. Here immunoSEQ multiplex PCR was the method, and the copy in TCRdb shows in-frame clones only, minus some. This sample yields more than 2,000,000 clones, of which more than 85% are seen a single time; roughly 0.36% belongs to the top ten. The material sequenced was naive CD4+ T cells from PBMCs. Subset denoted: CD45RA+ positively selected. These receptors were collected from a man aged 18 to 35 in good health. Some clones in this sample may be carry-over from other donors' samples.

The chain has TRBV6-5 and TRBJ1-1, with D hard to call. The germline CDR1 and CDR2 sequences are MNHEY and SVGAGI. The ends were cut back, 4 bases at V and 2 bases at J, with 11 bases in the middle. This CDR3 has 14 amino acids. CDR3 sequence: CASSSAVSNTEAFF. The CDR3 DNA reads TGTGCCAGCAGTTCGGCAGTATCCAACACTGAAGCTTTCTTT.

The chain combines TRBV19 with TRBJ2-5; a weak D match, TRBD1 (5 bases). Deletions cut 0 bases from V and 8 bases from J, with 16 bases between. This CDR3 region has 15 residues. Germline CDR1 reads LNHDA; CDR2 reads SQIVND (reference sequence). The CDR3 loop reads CASSIDGIWGRTQYF. CDR3 coding DNA: TGTGCCAGTAGTATAGATGGTATCTGGGGCCGTACCCAGTACTTC.

The chain carries TRBV2 and TRBJ2-7; TRBD2 aligns across 10 bases. After removal of 6 bases from V and 2 bases from J, the junction contained 4 bases not matched to a gene. There are 14 residues in the CDR3. Germline V gene lookup returns CDR1 SNHLY and CDR2 FYNNEI. CDR3 loop: CASRELAGTYEQYF. CDR3 sequence (DNA): TGTGCCAGCAGAGAACTAGCGGGGACCTACGAGCAGTACTTC. Drawing the rest from reference TRBV2 and TRBJ2-7, the complete variable domain is EPEVTQTPSHQVTQMGQEVILRCVPISNHLYFYWYRQILGQKVEFLVSFYNNEISEKSEIFDDQFSVERPDGSNFTLKIRSTKLEDSAMYFCASRELAGTYEQYFGPGTRLTVT.

This chain links TRBV7-2 with TRBJ1-4; a weak D match, TRBD1 (5 bases). Germline lookup yields CDR1 SGHTA and CDR2 FQGNSA. Trimming removed 5 bases at V and 7 bases at J, with 14 bases between. The CDR3 runs to 14 residues. Here the CDR3 DNA reads TGTGCCAGCAGCCCGACCCGGGGGAGTGAAAAACTGTTTTTT. It translates to CASSPTRGSEKLFF.

The V call is TRBV5-1, the J call TRBJ2-1; no definite D call. The germline gives CDR1 SGHRS, CDR2 YFSETQ. Trimming left V 4 bases short and J 4 bases short, with 12 bases between. The CDR3 loop spans 14 amino acids. The CDR3 DNA sequence: TGCGCCAGCAGCATGGTCCTCAATTACAATGAGCAGTTCTTC. As protein: CASSMVLNYNEQFF.

The chain recombines TRBV7-2 with TRBJ2-7; TRBD1 matches at 12 bases. With V trimmed by 1 base and J by 5 bases, 9 bases remained unmatched. Germline V lookup: CDR1 SGHTA, CDR2 FQGNSA. The CDR3 runs 17 residues. The CDR3 coding sequence is TGTGCCAGCAGCTTAGTACCCCCGGGACAGGGGGCCCACGAGCAGTACTTC. Residues: CASSLVPPGQGAHEQYF.

This chain's CDR3 is CASSAVGAGELFF. The CDR3 DNA sequence: TGCGCCAGCAGCGCGGTGGGTGCCGGGGAGCTGTTTTTT. V gene TRBV5-1 combines with J gene TRBJ2-2, with D unresolved. The V and J ends lost 4 bases and 6 bases respectively, with 10 bases between them. Germline loops: CDR1 SGHRS, CDR2 YFSETQ. The CDR3 covers 13 residues.

The J gene is TRBJ2-7, the V gene TRBV7-8; TRBD1 or TRBD2 may be the D gene (6 bases each). This CDR3 is 13 amino acids long. Germline CDR1 and CDR2: SGHVS and FQNEAQ. V gave up 6 bases and J gave up 7 bases, with 16 bases separating them. The CDR3 DNA follows: TGTGCCAGCAGGCTAGGGGGGCCGGGGGAGCAGTACTTC. Its translation is CASRLGGPGEQYF.

The rearrangement uses TRBV19 and TRBJ1-5; a possible D gene is TRBD1 (6 bases). CDR1 is LNHDA and CDR2 is SQIVND in the germline V gene (reference sequence). The CDR3 length is 13 residues. Trimming pared 7 bases from V and 7 bases from J, leaving 14 bases between. The CDR3 nucleotides are TGTGCCAGTAACGACAGGAAAGGACAGCCCCAGCATTTT. It yields the protein CASNDRKGQPQHF.

The J gene is TRBJ1-2, the V gene TRBV28; D gene uncertain. V gave up 7 bases and J gave up 3 bases, with 9 bases separating them. There are 12 residues in the CDR3. The V gene's germline CDR1 is MDHEN and CDR2 SYDVKM. This chain's CDR3 is CASISSDYGYTF. The CDR3 DNA is TGTGCCAGCATCTCATCCGACTATGGCTACACCTTC.

The chain has TRBV5-1 and TRBJ2-7; D is perhaps TRBD1 (6 bases). Germline values: CDR1 SGHRS, CDR2 YFSETQ. The CDR3 contains 15 residues. The V end was cut by 4 bases, the J end by 3 bases, with 17 bases between. CDR3 in DNA: TGCGCCAGCAGCCCCGAAATGCGGACAGACTACGAGCAGTACTTC. It yields the protein CASSPEMRTDYEQYF.

The chain recombines TRBV28 with TRBJ2-5, with a possible D match to TRBD2 (6 bases). The V end lost 6 bases, the J end lost 9 bases, and 23 bases lay between the germline ends. Germline CDR1 and CDR2: MDHEN and SYDVKM. CDR3 length: 15 amino acids. CDR3 in DNA: TGTGCCAGCAGACCACCGGGACTCCTATTCCGTGCCCAGTACTTC. Translated: CASRPPGLLFRAQYF. The complete variable domain, with remaining parts taken from reference TRBV28 and TRBJ2-5, reads DVKVTQSSRYLVKRTGEKVFLECVQDMDHENMFWYRQDPGLGLRLIYFSYDVKMKEKGDIPEGYSVSREKKERFSLILESASTNQTSMYLCASRPPGLLFRAQYFGPGTRLLVL.

On this clone itself: Other DNA sequences in the sample encode the same CDR3. CDR3 sequence: CATSRDGGSGNTIYF. CDR3 coding DNA: TGTGCCACCAGCAGAGATGGGGGTTCTGGAAACACCATATATTTT. This chain connects TRBV15 to TRBJ1-3; D perhaps matches TRBD1 (5 bases). Germline CDR1 reads LNHNV; CDR2 reads YYDKDF (reference sequence). This CDR3 comprises 15 residues. The V gene lost 0 bases and the J gene lost 1 base, with 7 bases spanning the gap.

Points on this clone: This sample also contains other DNA sequences that code for the same CDR3. V gene TRBV30 combines with J gene TRBJ2-2, with D possibly TRBD2 on 6 matching bases. Germline CDR1 GTSNPN, CDR2 SVGIG (reference sequence). V was trimmed by 5 bases and J by 1 base, leaving 11 bases between them. The CDR3 contains 14 residues. The CDR3 DNA is TGTGCCTGGTCTCGCGGGGTGAACACCGGGGAGCTGTTTTTT. Protein sequence: CAWSRGVNTGELFF.

The chain uses TRBV5-4 and TRBJ2-1, with 13 bases aligning to TRBD2. Germline values: CDR1 SGHNT, CDR2 YYREEE (reference sequence). This CDR3 contains 16 residues. With 4 bases clipped from V and 5 bases from J, the junction kept 6 bases outside the gene matches. CDR3 region: CASSPPGLAGNNEQFF. The CDR3 DNA follows: TGTGCCAGCAGCCCCCCGGGACTAGCGGGAAACAATGAGCAGTTCTTC.

J is TRBJ2-7 and V is TRBV15, with D unclear. Trimming stripped 6 bases from V and 6 bases from J, with 12 bases between. Looked up from germline, CDR1 is LNHNV and CDR2 is YYDKDF (reference sequence). The CDR3 contains 12 residues. This CDR3 is CATSLDWSEQYF. The CDR3 DNA follows: TGTGCCACCAGTTTAGACTGGAGCGAGCAGTACTTC.

The chain joins TRBV5-6 to TRBJ2-1; 10 bases map to TRBD2. In germline, CDR1 is SGHDT, CDR2 YYEEEE. This CDR3 comprises 16 residues. V shed 5 bases and J 9 bases; nucleotides not matched to a gene: 14. CDR3 residues: CASSSTLAGVSSEQFF. The DNA of the CDR3 is TGTGCCAGCAGTTCGACCCTAGCGGGAGTATCTAGTGAGCAGTTCTTC.

The chain employs TRBV2 and TRBJ2-5; TRBD2 might be the D (6 bases). The CDR3 runs 15 residues. Germline V gene data show CDR1 as SNHLY and CDR2 as FYNNEI. Between the trimmed V and J ends, which lost 4 bases and 5 bases, there was a span of 17 bases. CDR3 nucleotide sequence: TGTGCCAGCAGTGTCATTTGGGGAGGTGGGGAGACCCAGTACTTC. It yields the protein CASSVIWGGGETQYF.

CDR3 DNA: TGTGCCATCAGTGGACCGGGACAGGGGCTCTCTGGAAACACCATATATTTT. Amino acid sequence: CAISGPGQGLSGNTIYF. The chain carries TRBV10-3 and TRBJ1-3; 10 nucleotides line up with TRBD1. V lost 4 bases to trimming and J lost 0 bases; unmatched junction nucleotides: 6. The CDR3 length is 17 residues. The V gene's germline CDR1 is ENHRY and CDR2 SYGVKD.

The CDR3 bases are TGTGCCAGCTCTCTTAATACGGGGGGGGCGAACACTGAAGCTTTCTTT. It is translated as CASSLNTGGANTEAFF. The V gene is TRBV18, the J gene TRBJ1-1; D may be TRBD1 (6 bases). This CDR3 is built from 16 residues. The ends were cut back, 6 bases at V and 1 base at J, with 18 bases in the middle. Germline CDR1 KGHSH, CDR2 LQKENI. The whole variable domain, remainder taken from reference TRBV18 and TRBJ1-1, is NAGVMQNPRHLVRRRGQEARLRCSPMKGHSHVYWYRQLPEEGLKFMVYLQKENIIDESGMPKERFSAEFPKEGPSILRIQQVVRGDSAAYFCASSLNTGGANTEAFFGQGTRLTVV.

The V and J genes are TRBV7-3 and TRBJ1-2; D might be TRBD1 (6 bases). This CDR3 is built from 15 residues. Germline V gene lookup returns CDR1 SGHTA and CDR2 FQGTGA. Trimming removed 6 bases at V and 7 bases at J, with 21 bases between. The CDR3 loop is CASRVTGSPSIGYTF. CDR3 DNA: TGTGCCAGCAGGGTCACAGGGAGCCCTTCGATTGGCTACACCTTC. The whole variable domain, filled in from reference TRBV7-3 and TRBJ1-2, reads GAGVSQTPSNKVTEKGKYVELRCDPISGHTALYWYRQSLGQGPEFLIYFQGTGAADDSGLPNDRFFAVRPEGSVSTLKIQRTERGDSAVYLCASRVTGSPSIGYTFGSGTRLTVV.